The T cell receptor (beta chain) under discussion was sequenced for a study of shared clonotypes between healthy human individuals. Sequenced by immunoSEQ multiplex PCR; TCRdb stores in-frame clones only, minus some. Among some 380,000 clones listed, about 97% were seen once. The V and J ends lost 6 bases and 0 bases respectively, with 9 bases between them. The length of the CDR3 is 13 residues. Germline CDR1 is MNHNS and CDR2 is SASEGT. The sample comprised memory CD8+ T cells sorted from blood. Specified subset: CD45RO+ cells pooled with CCR7-negative TemRA cells. This chain links TRBV6-1 with TRBJ2-7; no clear D gene. The TCR comes from a man younger than 45 in good health. DNA of the CDR3: TGTGCCAGCAGACAGTCGGGCTCCTACGAGCAGTACTTC. Translated: CASRQSGSYEQYF.